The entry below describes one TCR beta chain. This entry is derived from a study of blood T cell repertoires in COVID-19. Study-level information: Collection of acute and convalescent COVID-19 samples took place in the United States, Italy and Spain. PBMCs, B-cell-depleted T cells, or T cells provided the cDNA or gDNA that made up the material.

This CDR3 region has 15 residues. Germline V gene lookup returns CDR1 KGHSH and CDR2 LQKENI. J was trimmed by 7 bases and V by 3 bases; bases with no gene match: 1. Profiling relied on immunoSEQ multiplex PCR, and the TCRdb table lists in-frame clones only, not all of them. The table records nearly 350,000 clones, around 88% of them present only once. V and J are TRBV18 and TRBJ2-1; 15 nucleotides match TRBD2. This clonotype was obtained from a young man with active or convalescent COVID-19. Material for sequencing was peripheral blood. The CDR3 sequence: CASSPGTSGRNEQFF. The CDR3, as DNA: TGTGCCAGCTCACCCGGGACTAGCGGGAGGAATGAGCAGTTCTTC.